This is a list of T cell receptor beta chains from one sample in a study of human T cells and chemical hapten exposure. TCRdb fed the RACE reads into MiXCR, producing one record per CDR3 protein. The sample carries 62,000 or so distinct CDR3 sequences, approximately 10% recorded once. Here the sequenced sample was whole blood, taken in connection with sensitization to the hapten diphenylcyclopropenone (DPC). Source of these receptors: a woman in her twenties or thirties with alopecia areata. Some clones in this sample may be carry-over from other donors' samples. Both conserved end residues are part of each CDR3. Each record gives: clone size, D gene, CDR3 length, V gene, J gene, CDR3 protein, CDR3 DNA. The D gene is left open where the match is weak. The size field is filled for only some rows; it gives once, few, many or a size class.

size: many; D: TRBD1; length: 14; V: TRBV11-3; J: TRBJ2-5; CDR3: CASSPQGARETQYF; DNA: TGTGCCAGCAGCCCACAGGGGGCCAGAGAGACCCAGTACTTC
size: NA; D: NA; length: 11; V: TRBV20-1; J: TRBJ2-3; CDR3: CSARAADTQYF; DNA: TGCAGTGCTAGAGCTGCAGATACGCAGTATTTT
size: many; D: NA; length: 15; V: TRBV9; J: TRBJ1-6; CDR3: CASSVDPMANSPLHF; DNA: TGTGCCAGCAGCGTAGACCCCATGGCGAATTCACCCCTCCACTTT
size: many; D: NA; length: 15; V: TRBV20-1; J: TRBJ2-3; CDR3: CSARDVWRNTDTQYF; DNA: TGCAGTGCTAGAGACGTTTGGAGAAACACAGATACGCAGTATTTT
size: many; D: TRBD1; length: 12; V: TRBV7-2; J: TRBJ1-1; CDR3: CASSFQGAEAFF; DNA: TGTGCCAGCAGCTTCCAGGGGGCTGAAGCTTTCTTT
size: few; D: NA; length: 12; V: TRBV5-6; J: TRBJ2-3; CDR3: CASSHLSDTQYF; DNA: TGTGCCAGCAGCCATTTATCTGATACGCAGTATTTT
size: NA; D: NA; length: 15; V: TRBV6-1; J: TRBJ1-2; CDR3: CAGTRSIRGADGYTF; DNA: TGTGCCGGGACGAGGTCCATTCGGGGGGCCGATGGCTACACCTTC
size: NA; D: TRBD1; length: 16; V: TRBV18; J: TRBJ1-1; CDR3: CASSPEGQGAYTEAFF; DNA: TGTGCCAGCTCACCAGAAGGACAGGGGGCTTACACTGAAGCTTTCTTT
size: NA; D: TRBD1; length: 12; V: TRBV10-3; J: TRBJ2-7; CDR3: CAIKGAAYEQYF; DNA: TGTGCCATCAAGGGGGCGGCCTACGAGCAGTACTTC
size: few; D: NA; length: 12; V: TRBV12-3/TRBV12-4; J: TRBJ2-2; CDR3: CASSFPPGELFF; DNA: TGTGCCAGCAGTTTTCCCCCCGGGGAGCTGTTTTTT
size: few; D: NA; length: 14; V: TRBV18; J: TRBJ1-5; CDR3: CASSDNRQNQPQHF; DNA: TGTGCCAGCTCAGATAACCGACAGAATCAGCCCCAGCATTTT
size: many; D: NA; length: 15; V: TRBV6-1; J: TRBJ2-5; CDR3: CASSEPPTDPRTQYF; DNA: TGTGCCAGCAGTGAACCCCCGACAGACCCGCGGACCCAGTACTTC
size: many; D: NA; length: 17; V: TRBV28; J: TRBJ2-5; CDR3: CASSSLPQATIGETQYF; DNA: TGTGCCAGCAGCTCTCTCCCTCAGGCGACGATTGGTGAGACCCAGTACTTC
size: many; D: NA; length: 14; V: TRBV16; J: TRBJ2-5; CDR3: CASNIGLPRGTQYF; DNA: TGTGCCAGCAACATAGGACTCCCTCGCGGGACCCAGTACTTC
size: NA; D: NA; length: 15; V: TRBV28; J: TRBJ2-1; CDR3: CASSTGSLSVNEQFF; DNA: TGTGCCAGCTCCACAGGTAGCCTGAGTGTCAATGAGCAGTTCTTC
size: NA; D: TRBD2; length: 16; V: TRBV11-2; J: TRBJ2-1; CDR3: CASSLGRTSSDNEQFF; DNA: TGTGCCAGCAGCTTAGGGAGGACTAGCTCCGACAATGAGCAGTTCTTC
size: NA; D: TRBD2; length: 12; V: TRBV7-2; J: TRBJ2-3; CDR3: CASSETSGGQYF; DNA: TGTGCCAGCAGCGAAACTAGCGGGGGGCAGTATTTT
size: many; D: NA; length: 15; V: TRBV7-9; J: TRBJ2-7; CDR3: CASSPGFINSYEQYF; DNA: TGTGCCAGCAGCCCTGGATTTATAAACTCCTACGAGCAGTACTTC
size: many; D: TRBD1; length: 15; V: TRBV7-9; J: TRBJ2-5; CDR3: CASSLDPGGVETQYF; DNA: TGTGCCAGCAGCTTAGATCCAGGGGGCGTAGAGACCCAGTACTTC
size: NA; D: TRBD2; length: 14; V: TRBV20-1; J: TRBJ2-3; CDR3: CSAKLAGNTDTQYF; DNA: TGCAGTGCAAAACTAGCGGGGAACACAGATACGCAGTATTTT
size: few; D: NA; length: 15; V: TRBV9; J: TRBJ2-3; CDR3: CASSVAPQGQDTQYF; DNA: TGTGCCAGCAGCGTAGCTCCCCAGGGTCAAGATACGCAGTATTTT
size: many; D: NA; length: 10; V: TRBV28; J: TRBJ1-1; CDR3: CASSLYRTFF; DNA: TGTGCCAGCAGTTTATATCGTACTTTCTTT
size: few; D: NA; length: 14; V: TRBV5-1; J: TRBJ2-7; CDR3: CASSLAGTLYEQYF; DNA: TGCGCCAGCAGCTTGGCCGGGACTCTATACGAGCAGTACTTC
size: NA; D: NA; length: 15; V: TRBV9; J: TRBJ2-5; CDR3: CASSVESGAVETQYF; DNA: TGTGCCAGCAGCGTAGAATCAGGCGCGGTGGAGACCCAGTACTTC
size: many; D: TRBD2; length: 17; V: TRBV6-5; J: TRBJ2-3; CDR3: CASSYSMSGGATDTQYF; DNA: TGTGCCAGCAGTTACTCGATGAGCGGGGGGGCAACAGATACGCAGTATTTT
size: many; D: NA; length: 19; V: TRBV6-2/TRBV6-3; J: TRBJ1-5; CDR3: CASSYSYTPGLFSNQPQHF; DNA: TGTGCCAGCAGTTACTCCTACACCCCGGGACTCTTTAGCAATCAGCCCCAGCATTTT
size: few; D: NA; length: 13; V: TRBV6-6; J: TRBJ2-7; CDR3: CASSYSTVYEQYF; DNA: TGTGCCAGCAGTTACTCCACGGTCTACGAGCAGTACTTC
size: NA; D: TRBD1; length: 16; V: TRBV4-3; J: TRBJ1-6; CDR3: CASSRTGDIQDSPLHF; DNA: TGCGCCAGCAGCCGGACAGGGGACATCCAGGATTCACCCCTCCACTTT
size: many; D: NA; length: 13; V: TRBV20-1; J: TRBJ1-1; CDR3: CSARDFKNTEAFF; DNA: TGCAGTGCTAGAGATTTCAAGAACACTGAAGCTTTCTTT
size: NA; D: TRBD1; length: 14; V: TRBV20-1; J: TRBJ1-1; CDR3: CSARGQGWDTEAFF; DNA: TGCAGTGCTAGAGGACAGGGCTGGGACACTGAAGCTTTCTTT
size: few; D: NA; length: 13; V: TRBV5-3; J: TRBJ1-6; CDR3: CAPKAGLNSPLHF; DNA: TGTGCCCCCAAAGCCGGGCTAAATTCACCCCTCCACTTT
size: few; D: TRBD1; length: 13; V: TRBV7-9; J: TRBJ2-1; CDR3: CASSGDWTGPQFF; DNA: TGTGCCAGCAGCGGAGACTGGACAGGACCGCAGTTCTTC
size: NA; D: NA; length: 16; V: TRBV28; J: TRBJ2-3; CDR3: CASSLNGQGVTDTQYF; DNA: TGTGCCAGCAGTTTAAATGGGCAGGGTGTGACAGATACGCAGTATTTT
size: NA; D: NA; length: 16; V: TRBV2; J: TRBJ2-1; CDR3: CASSEGRGPQRYEQFF; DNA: TGTGCCAGCAGTGAAGGGAGGGGACCCCAACGGTATGAGCAGTTCTTC
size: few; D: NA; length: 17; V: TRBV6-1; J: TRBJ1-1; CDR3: CASSESLWGDPNTEAFF; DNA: TGTGCCAGCAGTGAATCATTATGGGGAGACCCGAACACTGAAGCTTTCTTT
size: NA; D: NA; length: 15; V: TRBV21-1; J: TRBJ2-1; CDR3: CASSDREFTYNEQFF; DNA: TGTGCCAGCAGCGACCGGGAGTTCACCTACAATGAGCAGTTCTTC
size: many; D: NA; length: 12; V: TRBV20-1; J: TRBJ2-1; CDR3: CSVEATVNEQFF; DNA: TGCAGTGTCGAGGCGACAGTTAATGAGCAGTTCTTC
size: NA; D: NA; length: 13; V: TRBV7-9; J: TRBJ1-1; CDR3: CASSGQPNTEAFF; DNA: TGTGCCAGCAGCGGGCAGCCCAACACTGAAGCTTTCTTT
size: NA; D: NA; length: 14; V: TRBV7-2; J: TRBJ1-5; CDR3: CASSLDRLNQPQHF; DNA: TGTGCCAGCAGCTTAGATCGGCTAAATCAGCCCCAGCATTTT
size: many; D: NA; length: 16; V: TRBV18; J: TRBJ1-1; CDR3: CASSPVRGSAGTEAFF; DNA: TGTGCCAGCTCACCAGTGAGGGGCTCGGCTGGAACTGAAGCTTTCTTT
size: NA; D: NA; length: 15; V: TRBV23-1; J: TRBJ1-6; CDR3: CASSQSGRADSPLHF; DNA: TGCGCCAGCAGTCAATCAGGGAGAGCGGATTCACCCCTCCACTTT